These 6 T cell receptor beta chains share one sample of origin, sequenced in a study of shared clonotypes between healthy human individuals. The method was immunoSEQ multiplex PCR; TCRdb's version includes in-frame clones alone and lacks a portion of them. The sample holds over a million clones, about 96% seen once. The specimen was naive CD4+ T cells sorted from blood. Subset here: CD45RA+ positively selected. The receptors were gathered from a man under 40 in good health.

Note on this clone: The same CDR3 can be traced to other DNA sequences in this sample. The chain recombines TRBV28 with TRBJ1-5; D uncertain. Germline V gene sequence: CDR1 MDHEN, CDR2 SYDVKM. Trimming removed 7 bases from V and 4 bases from J, with 5 bases in between. CDR3 length: 11 amino acids. The CDR3 region has the DNA TGTGCCAGCAAAGGGAATCAGCCCCAGCATTTT. It yields the protein CASKGNQPQHF.

Only one count was recorded for this clone. The V and J genes are TRBV10-3 and TRBJ2-7; D is perhaps TRBD1 (5 bases). Germline V gene lookup returns CDR1 ENHRY and CDR2 SYGVKD. The CDR3 length is 13 residues. Deletions cut 7 bases from V and 5 bases from J, with 15 bases between. As DNA, the CDR3 is TGTGCCATCAACTGGCAGGGCGACGACGAGCAGTACTTC. It yields the protein CAINWQGDDEQYF.

This clone appeared a single time. V and J are TRBV9 and TRBJ2-2; D gene uncertain. This CDR3 has 17 amino acids. Germline lookup yields CDR1 SGDLS and CDR2 YYNGEE. Deletions cut 3 bases from V and 0 bases from J, with 15 bases between. The CDR3 DNA follows: TGTGCCAGCAGCGGACCCCGGTTAGGATCGAACACCGGGGAGCTGTTTTTT. This codes for CASSGPRLGSNTGELFF.

This clone was recorded only once. The V call is TRBV5-1, the J call TRBJ2-3; D call uncertain. The V and J ends lost 4 bases and 9 bases respectively, with 15 bases between them. CDR3 length equals 13 residues. Germline CDR1 SGHRS, CDR2 YFSETQ. CDR3 region: CASSLSVLETQYF. The DNA for the CDR3 is TGCGCCAGCAGCCTGAGTGTTTTGGAGACGCAGTATTTT.

The rearrangement links TRBV4-1 to TRBJ2-3; D gene unclear. CDR3 length equals 16 residues. CDR1 is MGHRA, CDR2 YSYEKL, per germline. The V and J ends lost 1 base and 0 bases respectively, with 11 bases between them. The CDR3 reads CASSQAALSSTDTQYF. In DNA, the CDR3 is TGCGCCAGCAGCCAAGCCGCATTATCTAGCACAGATACGCAGTATTTT.

The chain combines TRBV28 with TRBJ1-3; TRBD1 is a possible D gene (5 bases). With 5 bases removed from V and 0 bases from J, the gap between germline ends came to 8 bases. Germline V CDR1 and CDR2: MDHEN, SYDVKM. The CDR3 runs to 14 residues. This CDR3 is CASSRQFSGNTIYF. As DNA, the CDR3 is TGTGCCAGCAGTAGACAGTTCTCTGGAAACACCATATATTTT.